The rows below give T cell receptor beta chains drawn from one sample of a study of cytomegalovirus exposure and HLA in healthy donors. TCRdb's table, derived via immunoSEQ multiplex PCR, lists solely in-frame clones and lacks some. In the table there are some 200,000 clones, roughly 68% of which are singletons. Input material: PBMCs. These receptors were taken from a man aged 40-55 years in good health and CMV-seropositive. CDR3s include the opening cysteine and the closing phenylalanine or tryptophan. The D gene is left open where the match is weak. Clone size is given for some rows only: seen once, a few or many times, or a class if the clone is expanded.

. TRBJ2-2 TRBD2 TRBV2 CASRSGGAAGELFF TGTGCCAGCAGAAGCGGGGGGGCGGCCGGGGAGCTGTTTTTT
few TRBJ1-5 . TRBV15 CATSRDPGSSSNQPQHF TGTGCCACCAGCAGAGATCCGGGGAGCAGTAGCAATCAGCCCCAGCATTTT
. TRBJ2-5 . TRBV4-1 CASSHDVLSGVRETQYF TGCGCCAGCAGCCATGACGTACTATCGGGGGTAAGAGAGACCCAGTACTTC
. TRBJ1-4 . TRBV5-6 CASSTNRRGVWEKLFF TGTGCCAGCAGCACGAATCGTCGGGGGGTATGGGAAAAACTGTTTTTT
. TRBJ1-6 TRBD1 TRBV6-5 CASRDDRGEGSPLHF TGTGCCAGCAGAGACGACAGGGGGGAGGGATCACCCCTCCACTTT
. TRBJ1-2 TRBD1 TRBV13 CASSPTGQGANYGYTF TGCGCCAGCAGCCCCACCGGACAGGGGGCGAACTATGGCTACACCTTC
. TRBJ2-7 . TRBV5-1 CASSLGTGLTYEQYF TGCGCCAGCAGCTTGGGTACGGGACTTACCTACGAGCAGTACTTC
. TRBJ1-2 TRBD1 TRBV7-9 CASSLRDREVWGYTF TGTGCCAGCAGCTTACGGGACAGGGAAGTTTGGGGCTACACCTTC
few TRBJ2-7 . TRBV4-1 CASSQARQGPYEQYF TGCGCCAGCAGCCAAGCTCGGCAGGGGCCCTACGAGCAGTACTTC
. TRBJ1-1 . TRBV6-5 CASRTGFLNTEAFF TGTGCCAGCAGAACGGGATTCTTGAACACTGAAGCTTTCTTT
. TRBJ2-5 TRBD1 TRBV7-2 CASSPGTGGSETQYF TGTGCCAGCAGCCCCGGGACAGGGGGTTCGGAGACCCAGTACTTC
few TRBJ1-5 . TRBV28 CASSSQDSNQPQHF TGTGCCAGCAGTTCCCAGGATAGCAATCAGCCCCAGCATTTT
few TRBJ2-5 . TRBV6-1 CASSDYRVSGQETQYF TGTGCCAGCAGTGACTACAGGGTTAGTGGCCAAGAGACCCAGTACTTC
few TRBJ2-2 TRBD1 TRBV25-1 CASSEGTGYTGELFF TGTGCCAGCAGTGAGGGGACAGGGTACACCGGGGAGCTGTTTTTT
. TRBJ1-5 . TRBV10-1 CASSADRRNQPQHF TGCGCCAGCAGTGCCGACAGACGCAATCAGCCCCAGCATTTT
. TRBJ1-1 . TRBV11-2 CASSWSTEAFF TGTGCCAGCAGCTGGAGCACTGAAGCTTTCTTT
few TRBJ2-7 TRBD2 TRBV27 CASSLSAGGDEQYF TGTGCCAGCAGTTTATCGGCGGGGGGGGACGAGCAGTACTTC
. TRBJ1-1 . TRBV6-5 CASSRGGRAFF TGTGCCAGCAGCCGCGGGGGGAGAGCTTTCTTT
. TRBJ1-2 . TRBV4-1 CASSQEVQGRGYTF TGCGCCAGCAGCCAAGAAGTACAGGGACGGGGCTACACCTTC
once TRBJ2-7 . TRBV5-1 CASSLALGSPYEQYF TGCGCCAGCAGCTTGGCCCTAGGCAGTCCCTACGAGCAGTACTTC
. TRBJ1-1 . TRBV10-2 CASSERGVETEAFF TGCGCCAGCAGTGAGCGCGGGGTTGAGACTGAAGCTTTCTTT
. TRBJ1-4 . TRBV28 CASSLLTNLPEKLFF TGTGCCAGCAGTTTATTGACAAACCTCCCCGAAAAACTGTTTTTT
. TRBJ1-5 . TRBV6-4 CASRLGGNNQPQHF TGTGCCAGCAGACTGGGGGGTAACAATCAGCCCCAGCATTTT
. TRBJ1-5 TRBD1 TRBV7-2 CASSLFPGQGAGQPQHF TGTGCCAGCAGCTTGTTTCCGGGACAGGGGGCCGGTCAGCCCCAGCATTTT
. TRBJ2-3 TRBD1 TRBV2 CASSDTTGGRDTQYF TGTGCCAGCAGTGATACGACAGGGGGCCGGGATACGCAGTATTTT
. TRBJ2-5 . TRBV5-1 CASSLGPAQETQYF TGCGCCAGCAGCTTGGGCCCAGCGCAAGAGACCCAGTACTTC
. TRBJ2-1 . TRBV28 CASSFRTVEQFF TGTGCCAGCAGTTTTCGAACGGTTGAGCAGTTCTTC
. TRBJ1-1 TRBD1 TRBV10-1 CASSPGTGAASFF TGCGCCAGCAGTCCCGGGACAGGGGCAGCTTCTTTCTTT
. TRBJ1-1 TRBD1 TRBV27 CASSSTGLESAFF TGTGCCAGCAGTTCGACAGGGTTAGAATCGGCTTTCTTT
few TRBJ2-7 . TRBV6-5 CASSPSGGRNEQYF TGTGCCAGCAGCCCCTCTGGGGGGAGAAACGAGCAGTACTTC
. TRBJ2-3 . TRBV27 CASSPLWGSAPDTQYF TGTGCCAGCAGTCCCCTCTGGGGCAGCGCTCCAGATACGCAGTATTTT
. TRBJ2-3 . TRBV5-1 CASSIAEDTQYF TGCGCCAGCTCCATAGCGGAAGATACGCAGTATTTT
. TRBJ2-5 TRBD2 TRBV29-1 CSVGLAVQETQYF TGCAGCGTAGGGCTAGCGGTGCAAGAGACCCAGTACTTC
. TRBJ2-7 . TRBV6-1 CVSSEGRTGTNEQYF TGTGTCAGCAGTGAAGGGAGAACAGGTACCAACGAGCAGTACTTC
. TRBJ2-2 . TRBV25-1 CASSMQGKDRELFF TGTGCCAGCAGTATGCAGGGGAAGGACCGGGAGCTGTTTTTT
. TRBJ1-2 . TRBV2 CASRAGSDGYTF TGTGCCAGCAGGGCAGGATCGGATGGCTACACCTTC
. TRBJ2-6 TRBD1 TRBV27 CASSFDRVSGANVLTF TGTGCCAGCAGTTTTGACAGGGTCTCTGGGGCCAACGTCCTGACTTTC
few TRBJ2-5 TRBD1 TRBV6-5 CASSYGTAQETQYF TGTGCCAGCAGTTACGGGACAGCCCAAGAGACCCAGTACTTC
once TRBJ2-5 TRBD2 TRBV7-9 CASSRGTSGYPQETQYF TGTGCCAGCAGCCGGGGGACTAGCGGGTATCCACAAGAGACCCAGTACTTC
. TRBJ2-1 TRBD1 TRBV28 CASSLPLGTGEHNEQFF TGTGCCAGCAGTTTACCGCTGGGGACAGGGGAACACAATGAGCAGTTCTTC
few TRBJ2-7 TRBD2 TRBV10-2 CASRAGLDEQYF TGCGCCAGCAGGGCCGGACTAGACGAGCAGTACTTC
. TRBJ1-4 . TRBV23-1 CASSHPRWGRANEKLFF TGCGCCAGCAGTCACCCGAGATGGGGCAGGGCAAATGAAAAACTGTTTTTT
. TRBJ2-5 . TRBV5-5 CASSLQIQETQYF TGTGCCAGCAGCTTACAGATTCAAGAGACCCAGTACTTC
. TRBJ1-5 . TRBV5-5 CASSLFSTLSNQPQHF TGTGCCAGCAGCTTGTTTTCCACTCTTAGCAATCAGCCCCAGCATTTT
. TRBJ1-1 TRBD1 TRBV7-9 CASSPLTGVRTEAFF TGTGCCAGCAGCCCTCTAACAGGGGTGCGAACTGAAGCTTTCTTT
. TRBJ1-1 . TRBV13 CASSPRVGDTEAFF TGTGCCAGCAGTCCTCGGGTGGGTGACACTGAAGCTTTCTTT
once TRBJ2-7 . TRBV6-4 CASSESGLVSEQYF TGTGCCAGCAGTGAGAGCGGTCTGGTTAGCGAGCAGTACTTC
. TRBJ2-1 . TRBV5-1 CASSHRGGPGDEQFF TGCGCCAGCAGCCACAGGGGGGGACCGGGGGATGAGCAGTTCTTC
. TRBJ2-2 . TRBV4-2 CASSQAGTLREELFF TGTGCCAGCAGCCAAGCAGGGACGCTGCGGGAGGAGCTGTTTTTT
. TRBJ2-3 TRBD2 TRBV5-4 CASSFHTSGGETQYF TGTGCCAGCAGCTTTCATACTAGCGGGGGGGAGACGCAGTATTTT
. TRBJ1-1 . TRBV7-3 CASSSVPGTEAFF TGTGCCAGCAGCTCCGTCCCGGGCACTGAAGCTTTCTTT
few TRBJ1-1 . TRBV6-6 CAAGQNTEAFF TGTGCGGCAGGTCAGAACACTGAAGCTTTCTTT
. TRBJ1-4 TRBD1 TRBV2 CASKLGTGEEKLFF TGTGCCAGCAAATTAGGGACAGGGGAGGAAAAACTGTTTTTT
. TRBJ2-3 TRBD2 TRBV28 CASSPTTGGLAGGTDTQYF TGTGCCAGCAGTCCCACTACGGGGGGTCTAGCGGGGGGCACAGATACGCAGTATTTT
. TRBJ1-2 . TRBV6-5 CASSYGQNYGYTF TGTGCCAGCAGTTACGGGCAGAACTATGGCTACACCTTC
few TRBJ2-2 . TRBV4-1 CASSHPRGGRDTGELFF TGCGCCAGCAGCCATCCGAGGGGGGGCCGGGACACCGGGGAGCTGTTTTTT
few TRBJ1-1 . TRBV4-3 CASSQGNRVAEAFF TGCGCCAGCAGCCAAGGAAACAGGGTGGCTGAAGCTTTCTTT